Presented here are 30 T cell receptor beta chains from one specimen sequenced in a study of shared clonotypes between healthy human individuals. Clones were sequenced by immunoSEQ multiplex PCR, and TCRdb holds only the in-frame ones, with some missing. The sample holds approximately 940,000 clones; 60% to 85% are singletons and the top ten take roughly 1.5%. Material for sequencing was memory CD4+ T cells sorted from blood. The subset is: CD45RA-negative fraction. These receptors came from a man aged 18 to 35 in good health.

This clone is a singleton in its sample. The genes are TRBV5-1 and TRBJ1-1; no definite D call. CDR1 SGHRS and CDR2 YFSETQ come from the germline V gene. Trimming cost V 0 bases and J 0 bases, with 9 bases left between them. This CDR3 has 15 amino acids. This chain's CDR3 is CASSLVTGMNTEAFF. In DNA, the CDR3 is TGCGCCAGCAGCTTGGTTACCGGAATGAACACTGAAGCTTTCTTT.

Only a few counts were recorded for this clone. The V call is TRBV6-6, the J call TRBJ1-6; TRBD1 matches at 8 bases. The V segment lost 6 bases and the J segment 10 bases; nucleotides outside the gene matches: 8. The germline gives CDR1 MNHNY, CDR2 SVGAGI (reference sequence). CDR3 length: 14 residues. The CDR3 is CASRPGTGGSPLHF. The CDR3, as DNA: TGTGCCAGCAGACCCGGAACAGGGGGATCACCCCTCCACTTT.

The chain employs TRBV18 and TRBJ1-5, with 7 bases lining up with TRBD1. Trimming took 4 bases from V and 3 from J; bases not matched to a gene: 6. The CDR3 is made up of 15 amino acids. Looked up from germline, CDR1 is KGHSH and CDR2 is LQKENI. The CDR3 here is CASSRNRGINQPQHF. CDR3 DNA sequence: TGTGCCAGCTCACGAAACAGGGGAATCAATCAGCCCCAGCATTTT.

This CDR3 reads CASSIAGARGYTF. Here the CDR3 DNA reads TGTGCCAGTAGTATAGCGGGGGCGCGAGGCTACACCTTC. The chain joins TRBV19 to TRBJ1-2, with a weak D call TRBD1 (6 bases). V was pared by 1 base and J by 8 bases, with 11 bases between. CDR1 is LNHDA, CDR2 SQIVND, per germline (reference sequence). The CDR3 is 13 amino acids.

The V and J genes are TRBV28 and TRBJ1-1; D is possibly TRBD1 (6 bases). This CDR3 comprises 15 residues. Germline V gives CDR1 MDHEN, CDR2 SYDVKM. The V end lost 2 bases, the J end lost 1 base, and 11 bases lay between the germline ends. In DNA form, the CDR3 reads TGTGCCAGCAGTTTAATAGGGGGGGGGAACACTGAAGCTTTCTTT. As protein: CASSLIGGGNTEAFF.

The chain carries TRBV5-1 and TRBJ2-2; TRBD1 aligns across 8 bases. This CDR3 comprises 16 residues. V shed 4 bases, J shed 0 bases, and the junction held 5 bases outside the gene matches. Germline V gene data show CDR1 as SGHRS and CDR2 as YFSETQ. The CDR3 coding sequence is TGCGCCAGCAGCGGACAGGGCCCCACGAACACCGGGGAGCTGTTTTTT. It is translated as CASSGQGPTNTGELFF.

The rearrangement links TRBV7-6 to TRBJ2-3, with D possibly TRBD1 on 7 matching bases. The CDR3 runs 18 residues. Germline CDR1 and CDR2: SGHVS and FNYEAQ. Trimming removed 5 bases at V and 0 bases at J, with 21 bases between. CDR3 in amino acids: CASSPGTETSVSTDTQYF. The CDR3 DNA reads as TGTGCCAGCAGCCCCGGGACAGAGACTAGTGTTAGCACAGATACGCAGTATTTT. The variable domain in full, with the rest retrieved from reference TRBV7-6 and TRBJ2-3, is GAGVSQSPRYKVTKRGQDVALRCDPISGHVSLYWYRQALGQGPEFLTYFNYEAQQDKSGLPNDRFSAERPEGSISTLTIQRTEQRDSAMYRCASSPGTETSVSTDTQYFGPGTRLTVL.

The chain carries TRBV27 and TRBJ1-4, with D hard to call. In germline, CDR1 is MNHEY, CDR2 SMNVEV (reference sequence). The CDR3 loop spans 14 amino acids. With 4 bases removed from V and 1 base from J, the gap between germline ends came to 7 bases. DNA for the CDR3: TGTGCCAGCAGTTCGCGGCGAACTAATGAAAAACTGTTTTTT. It yields the protein CASSSRRTNEKLFF.

This chain connects TRBV9 to TRBJ1-1; 7 nucleotides agree with TRBD1. The J segment lost 5 bases and the V segment lost 4 bases, leaving 14 bases of the junction unmatched. The CDR3 extends over 16 amino acids. From germline, CDR1 is SGDLS and CDR2 YYNGEE. The CDR3 DNA reads as TGTGCCAGCAGCCCCCAGAGACAGGGCGGAAGTACTGAAGCTTTCTTT. Translated, it gives CASSPQRQGGSTEAFF.

The CDR3 nucleotides read TGTGCCAGCAGTTCGGGGACTTTTAACACCGGGGAGCTGTTTTTT. It codes for CASSSGTFNTGELFF. This chain links TRBV6-5 with TRBJ2-2; maybe TRBD2 (6 bases). The V and J ends lost 4 bases and 2 bases respectively, with 11 bases between them. Per germline, CDR1 MNHEY and CDR2 SVGAGI. The CDR3 is 15 residues long.

As concerns this clone: The sample contains more than one DNA sequence encoding this CDR3. The chain joins TRBV5-4 to TRBJ1-2; TRBD1 matches 7 bases. J lost 6 bases, V lost 0 bases, and 5 bases had no gene match. The germline CDR1 and CDR2 sequences are SGHNT and YYREEE (reference sequence). The CDR3 has 14 residues. The CDR3 nucleotides are TGTGCCAGCAGCTTGGGACAGGGTTTGGATGGCTACACCTTC. Translated: CASSLGQGLDGYTF.

V gene TRBV6-6 combines with J gene TRBJ2-5; 13 positions match TRBD2. Germline-derived CDR1 and CDR2 are MNHNY and SVGAGI (reference sequence). This CDR3 region has 13 residues. After removal of 9 bases from V and 3 bases from J, the junction contained 1 base not matched to a gene. In DNA, the CDR3 is TGTGCCAGTGGACTAGCGGGAGAAGAGACCCAGTACTTC. Its translation: CASGLAGEETQYF.

As to this clone: Other DNA sequences in the sample encode the same CDR3. The rearrangement links TRBV7-3 to TRBJ1-6, with TRBD1 matching 7 bases. The CDR3 covers 13 residues. The trim removed 4 bases at V and 10 bases at J, leaving 4 bases unmatched. CDR1 is SGHTA, CDR2 FQGTGA, per germline. CDR3 DNA sequence: TGTGCCAGCAGCTCTAACAGGGGCTCACCCCTCCACTTT. Its protein is CASSSNRGSPLHF.

V usage is TRBV5-1 and J usage is TRBJ2-7, with D tentatively TRBD2 (5 bases). Trimming removed 5 bases at V and 3 bases at J, with 12 bases between. The CDR3 is 13 amino acids. The germline V gene encodes CDR1 SGHRS and CDR2 YFSETQ. The CDR3 reads CASSYGLNYEQYF. CDR3 coding DNA: TGCGCCAGCAGTTACGGACTGAACTACGAGCAGTACTTC.

This clone occurred many times. This chain connects TRBV18 to TRBJ2-7; 14 bases match TRBD2. Germline trimming cut 6 bases from V and 3 bases from J; bases unmatched to any gene: 4. CDR1 KGHSH and CDR2 LQKENI come from the germline V gene. This CDR3 spans 15 amino acids. The CDR3 coding sequence is TGTGCCAGCTCCCAGGGACTAGCGGGGGTCTACGAGCAGTACTTC. Residues: CASSQGLAGVYEQYF.

This chain uses TRBV10-3 with TRBJ1-2, with D tentatively TRBD1 (5 bases). V lost 6 bases and J lost 3, with 14 bases in between. The CDR3 spans 14 residues. In germline, CDR1 is ENHRY, CDR2 SYGVKD. CDR3 residues: CAIRPAGVHYGYTF. CDR3 nucleotide sequence: TGTGCCATCAGGCCCGCGGGGGTTCACTATGGCTACACCTTC.

This clone was seen more than once but under ten times. The chain couples TRBV5-1 to TRBJ1-2; D is uncertain. The CDR3 is 14 residues long. The germline V and J ends were trimmed by 5 bases and 6 bases, with 17 bases remaining between them. Germline CDR1 and CDR2: SGHRS and YFSETQ. The CDR3 DNA reads as TGCGCCAGCAGATTTGGGCTCAGGACCGATGGCTACACCTTC. This translates into CASRFGLRTDGYTF.

The CDR3 region is CASSLRRTYNEQFF. The CDR3 nucleotides read TGTGCCAGCAGTTTACGGCGGACCTACAATGAGCAGTTCTTC. The chain carries TRBV28 and TRBJ2-1; D unresolved. Germline CDR1 MDHEN, CDR2 SYDVKM. This CDR3 spans 14 amino acids. V dropped 2 bases and J dropped 2 bases, with 7 bases sitting between them.

The CDR3 region has the DNA TGTGCCAGCAGACCGGGACAGGGGGCCTATGGCTACACCTTC. Residues: CASRPGQGAYGYTF. V gene TRBV2 combines with J gene TRBJ1-2, with 12 bases that match TRBD1. J lost 4 bases, V lost 6 bases, and 3 bases had no gene match. This CDR3 spans 14 amino acids. CDR1 SNHLY and CDR2 FYNNEI come from the germline V gene.

V is TRBV5-1 and J is TRBJ2-5; D is possibly TRBD1 (6 bases). V lost 4 bases and J 4 bases, leaving 14 bases between the germline ends. From germline, CDR1 is SGHRS and CDR2 YFSETQ. The CDR3 sequence is 14 residues long. The CDR3 nucleotides are TGCGCCAGCAGCCCAGGGGTGGGGAGAGAGACCCAGTACTTC. The encoded protein is CASSPGVGRETQYF.

This rearrangement joins TRBV2 to TRBJ2-5; 8 bases are shared with TRBD2. V was pared by 7 bases and J by 5 bases, with 6 bases of the junction left unmatched. CDR1 and CDR2 from the germline V gene are SNHLY and FYNNEI. The CDR3 is 13 residues long. The CDR3 protein is CASTTGLVETQYF. The DNA for the CDR3 is TGTGCCAGCACAACGGGACTAGTGGAGACCCAGTACTTC.

V is TRBV7-2 and J is TRBJ1-2; D is ambiguous. The germline V gene has CDR1 SGHTA and CDR2 FQGNSA. The CDR3 length is 14 residues. Trimming stripped 3 bases from V and 8 bases from J, with 16 bases between. In DNA form, the CDR3 reads TGTGCCAGCAGCTTTTCCAGAGTTGGGAGCGGCTACACCTTC. Protein sequence: CASSFSRVGSGYTF.

The chain carries TRBV6-5 and TRBJ2-1, with TRBD1 identical over 9 bases. The CDR3 extends over 15 amino acids. Germline V gene lookup returns CDR1 MNHEY and CDR2 SVGAGI. V gave up 6 bases and J gave up 9 bases; unmatched junction bases: 12. CDR3 loop: CASSPGGTGKGEQFF. CDR3 nucleotide sequence: TGTGCCAGCAGCCCTGGAGGGACAGGGAAGGGTGAGCAGTTCTTC.

V usage is TRBV27 and J usage is TRBJ2-7; weak D call: TRBD1 (8 bases). V dropped 6 bases and J dropped 4 bases, with 19 bases sitting between them. The germline V gene has CDR1 MNHEY and CDR2 SMNVEV (reference sequence). The CDR3 runs 15 residues. The CDR3 protein is CASSPRTGRVYEQYF. The CDR3 nucleotides are TGTGCCAGCAGCCCGAGGACAGGGAGGGTTTACGAGCAGTACTTC.

The chain's CDR3 is CASSFRTPKNTGELFF. The DNA for the CDR3 is TGTGCCAGCAGCTTCCGGACACCTAAAAACACCGGGGAGCTGTTTTTT. This chain connects TRBV7-9 to TRBJ2-2; D might be TRBD1 (5 bases). The CDR3 loop spans 16 amino acids. Between the trimmed V and J ends, which lost 3 bases and 2 bases, there was a span of 13 bases. Germline loops: CDR1 SEHNR, CDR2 FQNEAQ (reference sequence). Looking up the rest from reference TRBV7-9 and TRBJ2-2 gives the full variable domain: DTGVSQNPRHKITKRGQNVTFRCDPISEHNRLYWYRQTLGQGPEFLTYFQNEAQLEKSRLLSDRFSAERPKGSFSTLEIQRTEQGDSAMYLCASSFRTPKNTGELFFGEGSRLTVL.

This chain connects TRBV2 to TRBJ1-3, with D perhaps matching TRBD1 (5 bases). The CDR3 is 12 amino acids. Germline V gene lookup returns CDR1 SNHLY and CDR2 FYNNEI. V was clipped by 8 bases and J by 1 base, with 6 bases between them. The CDR3 reads CASGGSGNTIYF. The CDR3 nucleotides are TGTGCCAGCGGGGGGTCTGGAAACACCATATATTTT. Full variable domain (outside the CDR3, taken from reference TRBV2 and TRBJ1-3): EPEVTQTPSHQVTQMGQEVILRCVPISNHLYFYWYRQILGQKVEFLVSFYNNEISEKSEIFDDQFSVERPDGSNFTLKIRSTKLEDSAMYFCASGGSGNTIYFGEGSWLTVV.

V and J are TRBV29-1 and TRBJ1-4; D is possibly TRBD1 (6 bases). The CDR3 has 14 residues. The germline CDR1 and CDR2 sequences are SQVTM and ANQGSEA. The V and J ends lost 4 bases and 1 base respectively, with 10 bases between them. The CDR3 spells CSVVQGGTNEKLFF. For the CDR3, the DNA is TGCAGCGTTGTACAGGGAGGAACTAATGAAAAACTGTTTTTT.

This chain uses TRBV19 with TRBJ2-3; possibly TRBD2 for D (5 bases). V shed 7 bases and J shed 0 bases, with 11 bases lying between them. The CDR3 is 14 residues long. Germline V gene data show CDR1 as LNHDA and CDR2 as SQIVND (reference sequence). The CDR3 DNA reads TGTGCCAGTAAACGGGAAGCCAGCACAGATACGCAGTATTTT. Protein product: CASKREASTDTQYF.

This clone was counted at least ten times. Different DNA sequences within this sample yield the same CDR3. This chain uses TRBV7-8 with TRBJ1-1; D is undetermined. The germline V gene has CDR1 SGHVS and CDR2 FQNEAQ. The CDR3 runs 11 residues. V gave up 1 base and J gave up 4 bases, with 1 base separating them. The CDR3 nucleotides are TGTGCCAGCAGCTTAGTCACTGAAGCTTTCTTT. This gives the protein CASSLVTEAFF.

The V call is TRBV7-6, the J call TRBJ2-5; 11 nucleotides agree with TRBD2. The CDR3 totals 15 residues. Germline V gene lookup returns CDR1 SGHVS and CDR2 FNYEAQ. V was pared by 1 base and J by 5 bases, with 3 bases of the junction left unmatched. The CDR3 reads CASSLGLAGGETQYF. CDR3 coding DNA: TGTGCCAGCAGCTTAGGGCTAGCGGGGGGTGAGACCCAGTACTTC.